The next 21 T cell receptor beta chains were all read from a single sample in a study of T-cell reconstitution after alpha-beta-depleted transplantation in children. As it was prepared, the TCRbeta library received unique molecular identifiers. TCRdb ran MiXCR on the PCR reads and lists one entry per CDR3 protein. The table shows roughly 490,000 distinct CDR3 sequences, with 9.5% to 12% occurring only once. Here the sequenced sample was PBMCs, mostly from graft donor cells, taken 180 days after TCRalphabeta/CD19-depleted stem cell transplant. The receptors shown here come from a female patient between 2 and 15 years old who had a stem cell transplant for aplastic anemia, so the T cells may come from the graft donor.

The sample holds a few counts of this clonotype. The chain is built from TRBV28 and TRBJ2-3; TRBD1 or TRBD2 may be the D gene (6 bases each). The CDR3 contains 17 residues. The V gene lost 1 base and the J gene lost 9 bases, with 23 bases spanning the gap. Germline assignment: CDR1 MDHEN and CDR2 SYDVKM. This chain's CDR3 is CASSLFTGATLVPTQYF. CDR3 bases: TGTGCCAGCAGTTTATTCACGGGGGCTACCCTAGTGCCGACGCAGTATTTT.

This clonotype was seen a few times. This sequence joins TRBV29-1 and TRBJ2-2, with D unclear. V lost 3 bases and J lost 4, with 12 bases in between. Germline V gives CDR1 SQVTM, CDR2 ANQGSEA. This CDR3 contains 14 residues. CDR3 in DNA: TGCAGCGTTGATGGCCCGGATGGCACCGGGGAGCTGTTTTTT. It translates to CSVDGPDGTGELFF.

V and J are TRBV4-3 and TRBJ2-7; TRBD2 aligns across 13 bases. Germline V gives CDR1 LGHNA, CDR2 YSLEER. The CDR3 is 19 residues long. Trimming took 3 bases from V and 4 from J; bases not matched to a gene: 15. CDR3 sequence: CASSQWTSGSWKIKYEQYV. In DNA form, the CDR3 reads TGCGCCAGCAGCCAGTGGACTAGCGGGAGTTGGAAGATTAAGTACGAGCAGTACGTC.

This clonotype was counted many times. The J gene is TRBJ2-2, the V gene TRBV28, with 7 positions matching TRBD1. CDR3 length equals 15 residues. The germline gives CDR1 MDHEN, CDR2 SYDVKM. Trimming at V came to 7 bases and at J to 6 bases, leaving 11 bases not matched to a gene. The CDR3 DNA follows: TGTGCCAGCACCCCCGCCGGGACAGTTTCCGGGGAGCTGTTTTTT. Amino acids: CASTPAGTVSGELFF.

A few counts support this clonotype. The rearrangement uses TRBV13 and TRBJ2-2, with 8 positions matching TRBD1. The CDR3 totals 15 residues. J lost 7 bases, V lost 5 bases, and 9 bases had no gene match. Germline CDR1 is PRHDT and CDR2 is FYEKMQ (reference sequence). The CDR3 sequence is CASSQGQGNNGELFF. The CDR3 nucleotides are TGTGCCAGCAGCCAAGGACAGGGTAATAACGGGGAGCTGTTTTTT.

J is TRBJ2-1 and V is TRBV29-1, with 8 bases that match TRBD2. This CDR3 contains 20 residues. Germline CDR1 is SQVTM and CDR2 is ANQGSEA. Trimming took 1 base from V and 8 from J; bases not matched to a gene: 25. This CDR3 reads CSVEGPPQNEGAGVAYEQFF. CDR3 nucleotides: TGCAGCGTTGAAGGACCGCCTCAAAACGAGGGAGCGGGAGTAGCGTATGAGCAGTTCTTC.

This clonotype has a handful of counts. CDR3 residues: CASSSQLDTDTQYF. In nucleotides, the CDR3 is TGTGCCAGCAGCTCCCAACTAGACACAGATACGCAGTATTTT. The J gene is TRBJ2-3, the V gene TRBV7-6, with D possibly matching TRBD2 (5 bases). This CDR3 region has 14 residues. Germline V gives CDR1 SGHVS, CDR2 FNYEAQ. The V end lost 4 bases, the J end lost 2 bases, and 10 bases lay between the germline ends.

The rearrangement links TRBV29-1 to TRBJ1-1; 9 nucleotides align to TRBD1. V dropped 3 bases and J dropped 2; count of bases not matched to a gene: 4. CDR1 SQVTM and CDR2 ANQGSEA come from the germline V gene. CDR3 length: 14 residues. CDR3 nucleotides: TGCAGCGTTGACGGGACAGGGCCAAACACTGAAGCTTTCTTT. Translation gives CSVDGTGPNTEAFF.

The chain employs TRBV11-1 and TRBJ2-1; either TRBD1 or TRBD2 may supply D (6 bases each). Deletions cut 5 bases from V and 6 bases from J, with 23 bases between. Germline CDR1 reads SGHAT; CDR2 reads FQDESV (reference sequence). There are 17 residues in the CDR3. CDR3 sequence reads: CASSPKGDSALGNEQFF. The CDR3 DNA reads TGTGCCAGCAGCCCTAAGGGGGACTCGGCGTTGGGCAATGAGCAGTTCTTC.

The chain is built from TRBV5-1 and TRBJ2-1; 10 bases line up with TRBD2. Trimming at V came to 0 bases and at J to 7 bases, leaving 7 bases not matched to a gene. The germline gives CDR1 SGHRS, CDR2 YFSETQ. The CDR3 contains 16 residues. The CDR3 reads CASSLGLAGGVNEQFF. In DNA form, the CDR3 reads TGCGCCAGCAGCTTGGGACTAGCGGGTGGTGTTAATGAGCAGTTCTTC.

V and J are TRBV11-2 and TRBJ2-2, with TRBD2 as a possible D gene (5 bases). V was clipped by 2 bases and J by 5 bases, with 9 bases between them. CDR3 length: 14 amino acids. Germline CDR1 is SGHAT and CDR2 is FQNNGV. The CDR3 loop is CASSLSGETGELFF. The CDR3, as DNA: TGTGCCAGCAGCTTAAGCGGAGAGACCGGGGAGCTGTTTTTT.

The V call is TRBV7-6, the J call TRBJ2-2; TRBD2 might be the D (6 bases). The V end was cut by 2 bases, the J end by 7 bases, with 8 bases between. Germline V gene sequence: CDR1 SGHVS, CDR2 FNYEAQ. This CDR3 comprises 13 residues. The CDR3 region is CASSLYGGGELFF. In nucleotides, the CDR3 is TGTGCCAGCAGCTTATACGGGGGCGGGGAGCTGTTTTTT.

This clonotype was seen more than once but under ten times. The chain recombines TRBV7-2 with TRBJ2-2; the D gene is possibly TRBD2 (6 bases). V was cut by 1 base and J by 6 bases, with 12 bases left in between. Germline V lookup: CDR1 SGHTA, CDR2 FQGNSA. This CDR3 has 15 residues. CDR3 in DNA: TGTGCCAGCAGCTTAGGGGGGAGCGGGTCCGGGGAGCTGTTTTTT. Encoded protein: CASSLGGSGSGELFF. Full variable domain (remainder filled in from reference TRBV7-2 and TRBJ2-2): GAGVSQSPSNKVTEKGKDVELRCDPISGHTALYWYRQSLGQGLEFLIYFQGNSAPDKSGLPSDRFSAERTGGSVSTLTIQRTQQEDSAVYLCASSLGGSGSGELFFGEGSRLTVL.

This chain joins TRBV12-3 or TRBV12-4 and TRBJ1-2, with a tentative D call TRBD1 (5 bases). V was clipped by 6 bases and J by 1 base, with 15 bases between them. This CDR3 comprises 15 residues. The CDR3 here is CASSQEGRINYGYTF. The CDR3 region has the DNA TGTGCCAGCAGCCAAGAGGGACGGATTAACTATGGCTACACCTTC.

This clonotype has more than one count but fewer than ten. The chain couples TRBV6-5 to TRBJ2-7; maybe TRBD2 (5 bases). Trimming stripped 0 bases from V and 6 bases from J, with 15 bases between. CDR3 length equals 15 residues. Germline V lookup: CDR1 MNHEY, CDR2 SVGAGI. CDR3 sequence (DNA): TGTGCCAGCAGTTACTCCGGCGGGCTCTTCGGCGAGCAGTACTTC. This gives the protein CASSYSGGLFGEQYF.

The sample holds many counts of this clonotype. CDR3 coding DNA: TGTGCCAGCAGCGTAGGGACTAGCGGTAACACCGGGGAGCTGTTTTTT. Its protein product is CASSVGTSGNTGELFF. The chain uses TRBV9 and TRBJ2-2; 10 nucleotides agree with TRBD2. The CDR3 has 16 amino acids. Germline CDR1 and CDR2: SGDLS and YYNGEE. J was trimmed by 2 bases and V by 0 bases; bases with no gene match: 1. Full variable domain (remainder filled in from reference TRBV9 and TRBJ2-2): DSGVTQTPKHLITATGQRVTLRCSPRSGDLSVYWYQQSLDQGLQFLIQYYNGEERAKGNILERFSAQQFPDLHSELNLSSLELGDSALYFCASSVGTSGNTGELFFGEGSRLTVL.

J is TRBJ2-2 and V is TRBV20-1; the match to TRBD1 covers 7 bases. Germline V gene sequence: CDR1 DFQATT, CDR2 SNEGSKA (reference sequence). This CDR3 is 12 amino acids long. The chain's CDR3 is CIRTGDTGELFF. CDR3 DNA: TGCATTCGAACAGGGGACACCGGGGAGCTGTTTTTT.

The sample holds a few counts of this clonotype. The chain recombines TRBV28 with TRBJ1-2, with 7 nucleotides matching TRBD1. Trimming removed 6 bases from V and 7 bases from J; junction bases left unmatched: 14. This CDR3 is built from 15 residues. Germline V gene data show CDR1 as MDHEN and CDR2 as SYDVKM. CDR3 residues: CASRYTTTGVRGYTF. CDR3 coding DNA: TGTGCCAGCAGATATACAACCACAGGGGTTCGTGGCTACACCTTC.

This clonotype was found many times. The chain joins TRBV7-9 to TRBJ1-5; no clear D. Germline V gene sequence: CDR1 SEHNR, CDR2 FQNEAQ (reference sequence). V was cut by 6 bases and J by 5 bases, with 8 bases left in between. There are 12 residues in the CDR3. Here the CDR3 reads CASSPHDQPQHF. The CDR3 bases are TGTGCCAGCAGTCCACATGATCAGCCCCAGCATTTT.

In its sample, this clonotype was seen a few times. The chain has TRBV5-1 and TRBJ1-2; 7 nucleotides align to TRBD1. With V trimmed by 7 bases and J by 3 bases, 18 bases remained unmatched. The CDR3 contains 17 residues. Germline V CDR1 and CDR2: SGHRS, YFSETQ. Here the CDR3 reads CASGLRWRQGLYYGYTF. The CDR3 DNA is TGCGCCAGCGGGCTGAGATGGCGACAGGGTCTCTACTATGGCTACACCTTC.

This clonotype has a handful of counts. The chain joins TRBV29-1 to TRBJ2-1; 7 nucleotides align to TRBD2. CDR1 SQVTM and CDR2 ANQGSEA come from the germline V gene. This CDR3 is 15 amino acids long. V gave up 7 bases and J gave up 3 bases; unmatched junction bases: 12. CDR3 in amino acids: CSGLWLAVLYNEQFF. In nucleotides, the CDR3 is TGCAGCGGGCTCTGGCTAGCGGTCCTCTACAATGAGCAGTTCTTC.